One sample yielded the 6 T cell receptor beta chains listed below, sequenced in a study of immune evolution from preneoplasia to lung adenocarcinoma. Sequenced by immunoSEQ multiplex PCR; TCRdb stores in-frame clones only, minus some. The table shows 8,000 or so clones, with approximately 80% occurring only once. Sequenced material: FFPE minimally invasive lung adenocarcinoma tissue. The receptors stem from an older donor with lung adenocarcinoma.

The J gene is TRBJ2-2, the V gene TRBV7-8; 10 bases match TRBD1. Germline V gene lookup returns CDR1 SGHVS and CDR2 FQNEAQ. The junction had 7 bases not matched to a gene; V was cut back by 5 bases and J by 4 bases. The CDR3 totals 16 residues. As DNA, the CDR3 is TGTGCCAGCAGCCCACAAGGACAGGGGGGCACCGGGGAGCTGTTTTTT. As protein: CASSPQGQGGTGELFF.

The J gene is TRBJ2-2, the V gene TRBV15; D gene ambiguous. The CDR3 consists of 18 residues. The germline V gene has CDR1 LNHNV and CDR2 YYDKDF (reference sequence). Trimming pared 0 bases from V and 0 bases from J, leaving 14 bases between. The DNA of the CDR3 is TGTGCCACCAGCAGAGAAGGACCCGAGGCCCCGAACACCGGGGAGCTGTTTTTT. Residues: CATSREGPEAPNTGELFF. Full variable domain (rest looked up from reference TRBV15 and TRBJ2-2): DAMVIQNPRYQVTQFGKPVTLSCSQTLNHNVMYWYQQKSSQAPKLLFHYYDKDFNNEADTPDNFQSRRPNTSFCFLDIRSPGLGDTAMYLCATSREGPEAPNTGELFFGEGSRLTVL.

This clone has only a few counts. The rearrangement joins TRBV6-5 to TRBJ1-2; no definite D call. V gave up 8 bases and J gave up 3 bases, with 10 bases separating them. The CDR3 totals 12 residues. From germline, CDR1 is MNHEY and CDR2 SVGAGI. The CDR3 spells CASGSVYYGYTF. DNA of the CDR3: TGTGCCAGCGGATCTGTTTACTATGGCTACACCTTC.

The J gene is TRBJ2-6, the V gene TRBV5-1; unclear D gene. V shed 4 bases and J shed 2 bases, with 13 bases lying between them. The CDR3 length is 16 residues. Per germline, CDR1 SGHRS and CDR2 YFSETQ. For the CDR3, the DNA is TGCGCCAGCAGCCTCACTGCGGAAACTGGGGCCAACGTCCTGACTTTC. It encodes CASSLTAETGANVLTF.

V gene TRBV5-4 combines with J gene TRBJ1-5; no definite D call. The CDR3 sequence is 15 residues long. CDR1 is SGHNT, CDR2 YYREEE, per germline (reference sequence). V was trimmed by 2 bases and J by 4 bases, leaving 13 bases between them. This chain's CDR3 is CASSFYELPNQPQHF. Written as DNA, the CDR3 is TGTGCCAGCAGCTTTTACGAACTGCCTAATCAGCCCCAGCATTTT. Complete variable domain (other parts from reference TRBV5-4 and TRBJ1-5): ETGVTQSPTHLIKTRGQQVTLRCSSQSGHNTVSWYQQALGQGPQFIFQYYREEENGRGNFPPRFSGLQFPNYSSELNVNALELDDSALYLCASSFYELPNQPQHFGDGTRLSIL.

This chain links TRBV28 with TRBJ2-7; D may be TRBD1 or TRBD2 (5 bases each). The germline CDR1 and CDR2 sequences are MDHEN and SYDVKM. Trimming took 7 bases from V and 2 from J, leaving 15 bases between them. The CDR3 has 14 amino acids. The chain's CDR3 is CASNSGRSAYEQYF. DNA for the CDR3: TGTGCCAGCAATTCGGGGCGGTCCGCCTACGAGCAGTACTTC.